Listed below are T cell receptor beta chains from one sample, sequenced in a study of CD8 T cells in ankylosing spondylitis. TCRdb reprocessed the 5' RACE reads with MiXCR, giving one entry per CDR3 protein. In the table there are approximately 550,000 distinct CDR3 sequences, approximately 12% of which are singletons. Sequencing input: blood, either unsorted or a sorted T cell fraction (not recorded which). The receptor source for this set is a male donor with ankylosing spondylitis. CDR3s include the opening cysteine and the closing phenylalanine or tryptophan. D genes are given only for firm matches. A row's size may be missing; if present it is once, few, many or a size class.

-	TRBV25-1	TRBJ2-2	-	CASRGAERSNTGELFF
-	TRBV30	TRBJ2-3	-	CAWGPNLDTQYF
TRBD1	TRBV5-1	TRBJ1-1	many	CASSLTGDPNTEAFF
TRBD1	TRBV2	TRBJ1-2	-	CASSETGGAYGYTF
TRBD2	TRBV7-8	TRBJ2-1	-	CASSPGLAGDRRYNEQFF
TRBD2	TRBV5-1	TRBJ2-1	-	CASKLIAGEVYNEQFF
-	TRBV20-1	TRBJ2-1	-	CSARPTEKVFEQFF
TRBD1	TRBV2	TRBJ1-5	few	CASRSQGGRGQPQHF
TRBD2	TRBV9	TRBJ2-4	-	CASSVAGDQNIQYF
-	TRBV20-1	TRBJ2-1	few	CSAIPGGSSYNEQFF
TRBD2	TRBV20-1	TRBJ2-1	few	CSARSRLAGGVNEQFF
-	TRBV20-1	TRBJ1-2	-	CSAPWDGSNYGYTF
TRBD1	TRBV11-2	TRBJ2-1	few	CASSFKGQAYYNEQFF
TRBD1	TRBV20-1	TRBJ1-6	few	CSARVHDGRGLNSPLHF
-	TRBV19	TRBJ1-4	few	CASSDPRLQGEKLFF
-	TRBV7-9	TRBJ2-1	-	CASRLPPGRKEGEQFF
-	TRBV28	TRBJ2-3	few	CASSFSLGITDTQYF
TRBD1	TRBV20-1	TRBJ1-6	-	CSARRDRGNSPLHF
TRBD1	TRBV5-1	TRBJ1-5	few	CASDIQGPTGGDQPQHF
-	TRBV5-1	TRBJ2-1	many	CASSLDPQLHYAGAPVASYNEQFF
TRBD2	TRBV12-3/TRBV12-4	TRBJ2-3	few	CASKLAGGDTQYF
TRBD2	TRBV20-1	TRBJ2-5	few	CSARDDAGGRNQYF
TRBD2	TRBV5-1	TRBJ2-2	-	CATSGTSGSGAGELFF
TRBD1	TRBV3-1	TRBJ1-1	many	CASRRDRAVAEAFF
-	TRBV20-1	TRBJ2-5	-	CSASGMEQETQYF
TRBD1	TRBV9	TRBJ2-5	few	CASSVRTGLQETQYF
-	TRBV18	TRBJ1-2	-	CASSPYKQESGYTF
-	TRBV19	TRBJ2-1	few	CASSTDAETYNEQFF
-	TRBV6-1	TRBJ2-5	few	CASRLGVGYLGETQYF
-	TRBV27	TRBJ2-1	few	CASSPPELGNNEQFF
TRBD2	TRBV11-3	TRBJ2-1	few	CASSLRTSGRPNNEQFF
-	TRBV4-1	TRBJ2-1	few	CASSQEGGTLYNEQFF
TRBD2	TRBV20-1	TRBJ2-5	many	CSAGGVQETQYF
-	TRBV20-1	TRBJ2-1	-	CSARDPLGTSNEQFF
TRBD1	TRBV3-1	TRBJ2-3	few	CASSQRQGDTDTQYF
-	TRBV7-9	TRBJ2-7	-	CASSLDFSPYEQYF
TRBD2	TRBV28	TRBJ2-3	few	CASILSGRSTDTQYF
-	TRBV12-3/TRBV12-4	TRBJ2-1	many	CASSHLVSYNEQFF
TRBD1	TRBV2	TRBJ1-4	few	CASRIQGAAGEKLFF
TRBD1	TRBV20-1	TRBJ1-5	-	CSASPRQGISLNQPQHF
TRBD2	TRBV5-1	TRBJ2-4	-	CASSSGTSGPLAKNIQYF
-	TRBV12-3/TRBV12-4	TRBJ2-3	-	CASSPSRRHTDTQYF
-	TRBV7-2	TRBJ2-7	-	CASSLGPPIFNYEQYF
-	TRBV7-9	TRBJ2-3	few	CASSRGSSLSTDTQYF
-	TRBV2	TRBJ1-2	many	CASTFSRQTLGYGYTF